What follows are 27 T cell receptor beta chains derived from one specimen sequenced in a study of blood T cell repertoires in COVID-19. TCRdb's copy holds only in-frame clones and misses some; the assay was immunoSEQ multiplex PCR. The sample has about 200,000 clones; almost 90% are singletons. The material sequenced was peripheral blood. These receptors were obtained from a man aged 18 to 29 with active or convalescent COVID-19.

CDR3 bases: TGTGCCAGCAGCCTCAATAGCGGGGTTATGGGGCAGTACTTC. Protein sequence: CASSLNSGVMGQYF. The genes are TRBV7-2 and TRBJ2-7; 8 nucleotides match TRBD2. The V gene end was trimmed by 5 bases and the J gene end by 9 bases; junction bases not matched to a gene: 12. CDR3 size: 14 residues. Germline CDR1 reads SGHTA; CDR2 reads FQGNSA.

This chain uses TRBV9 with TRBJ1-5, with 9 positions matching TRBD1. CDR1 SGDLS and CDR2 YYNGEE come from the germline V gene. With 0 bases clipped from V and 7 bases from J, the junction kept 5 bases outside the gene matches. The length of the CDR3 is 15 residues. This chain's CDR3 is CASSVGDRVSQPQHF. CDR3 DNA sequence: TGTGCCAGCAGCGTAGGGGACAGGGTATCACAGCCCCAGCATTTT.

The chain combines TRBV18 with TRBJ2-7, with TRBD1 matching 8 bases. In germline, CDR1 is KGHSH, CDR2 LQKENI. This CDR3 has 16 residues. V trimming: 3 bases; J trimming: 3 bases; junction bases outside the gene matches: 10. DNA of the CDR3: TGTGCCAGCTCACCGTCGGGGCATGACAGGGGCTACGAGCAGTACTTC. Its translation: CASSPSGHDRGYEQYF.

The chain employs TRBV11-3 and TRBJ2-2, with D unresolved. The CDR3 has 11 residues. The germline CDR1 and CDR2 sequences are SGHNT and YENEEA. V dropped 5 bases and J dropped 7 bases, with 5 bases sitting between them. In DNA form, the CDR3 reads TGTGCCAGCAGCGCCAGCGGGGAGCTGTTTTTT. Amino acids: CASSASGELFF.

This clone was found once. J is TRBJ1-1 and V is TRBV6-2 or TRBV6-3; 9 bases are shared with TRBD1. CDR1 is MNHEY, CDR2 SVGEGT, per germline. The V gene end was trimmed by 6 bases and the J gene end by 0 bases; junction bases not matched to a gene: 5. CDR3 size: 15 residues. CDR3: CASSPGTGLNTEAFF. The CDR3 DNA reads TGTGCCAGCAGCCCCGGGACAGGGTTGAACACTGAAGCTTTCTTT.

V gene TRBV4-1 combines with J gene TRBJ1-1, with D tentatively TRBD1 (6 bases). Trimming pared 0 bases from V and 5 bases from J, leaving 13 bases between. CDR3 length: 15 amino acids. Germline assignment: CDR1 MGHRA and CDR2 YSYEKL. In DNA form, the CDR3 reads TGCGCCAGCAGCCAAGACGTCCAGGGGTGGACTGAAGCTTTCTTT. This codes for CASSQDVQGWTEAFF.

The chain couples TRBV13 to TRBJ1-2, with 7 bases aligning to TRBD1. Unmatched junction bases numbered 13, after V lost 1 base and J lost 8 bases. Germline V gives CDR1 PRHDT, CDR2 FYEKMQ (reference sequence). CDR3 length: 16 residues. CDR3 loop: CASSLAGRGAYGGYTF. The CDR3 nucleotides read TGTGCCAGCAGCTTAGCGGGCAGGGGGGCATACGGAGGCTACACCTTC.

Concerning this clone itself: Different DNA sequences within this sample yield the same CDR3. The V and J genes are TRBV6-5 and TRBJ1-5, with TRBD1 as a possible D gene (5 bases). The CDR3 is made up of 14 amino acids. Germline V gene data show CDR1 as MNHEY and CDR2 as SVGAGI. The V end was cut by 6 bases, the J end by 2 bases, with 11 bases between. The chain's CDR3 is CASSNTGGNQPQHF. The CDR3 bases are TGTGCCAGCAGCAACACGGGGGGCAATCAGCCCCAGCATTTT.

The chain's CDR3 is CACPKGVTEAFF. The CDR3 nucleotides are TGTGCCTGCCCGAAGGGGGTAACTGAAGCTTTCTTT. The rearrangement uses TRBV30 and TRBJ1-1; D perhaps matches TRBD1 (6 bases). Germline assignment: CDR1 GTSNPN and CDR2 SVGIG (reference sequence). V was clipped by 6 bases and J by 5 bases, with 13 bases between them. This CDR3 has 12 amino acids.

This clone was observed a handful of times. V is TRBV5-5 and J is TRBJ2-1; 7 nucleotides agree with TRBD2. This CDR3 is built from 13 residues. V was clipped by 4 bases and J by 8 bases; unmatched bases: 6. Per the germline V gene, CDR1 is SGHKS and CDR2 is YYEKEE (reference sequence). CDR3 sequence: CASSLLRGDEQFF. In DNA form, the CDR3 reads TGTGCCAGCAGCCTCCTCCGGGGGGATGAGCAGTTCTTC.

The chain links TRBV3-1 (or the pseudogene TRBV3-2) to TRBJ2-5, with D maybe TRBD2 (5 bases). This CDR3 is built from 14 residues. V was pared by 0 bases and J by 10 bases, with 15 bases between. CDR1 and CDR2 (germline): LGHDT, YNNKEL (reference sequence). CDR3 loop: CASSQDLAIGVQYF. As DNA, the CDR3 is TGTGCCAGCAGCCAAGATCTAGCTATCGGGGTCCAGTACTTC.

V is TRBV11-2 and J is TRBJ2-1, with 10 bases fitting TRBD2. The V gene's germline CDR1 is SGHAT and CDR2 FQNNGV. The ends lost 1 base at V and 6 bases at J; junction bases unmatched: 3. CDR3 size: 15 residues. This CDR3 reads CASSLGPSGGNEQFF. The CDR3 region has the DNA TGTGCCAGCAGCTTAGGGCCTAGCGGGGGCAATGAGCAGTTCTTC.

The V call is TRBV30, the J call TRBJ2-3, with TRBD1 matching over 7 bases. Looked up from germline, CDR1 is GTSNPN and CDR2 is SVGIG (reference sequence). The V and J ends lost 2 bases and 6 bases, in that order; junction bases with no gene match: 5. The CDR3 is made up of 13 amino acids. CDR3 residues: CAWSTGVPDTQYF. The CDR3 coding sequence is TGTGCCTGGAGTACAGGGGTTCCGGATACGCAGTATTTT.

The chain uses TRBV7-2 and TRBJ2-3; TRBD2 matches 7 bases. CDR1 and CDR2 from the germline V gene are SGHTA and FQGNSA. CDR3 length equals 16 residues. V shed 8 bases and J 0 bases; nucleotides not matched to a gene: 11. CDR3 nucleotides: TGTGCCAGCGTTAGTGTGGGGAGGGCTAGCACAGATACGCAGTATTTT. Translated, it gives CASVSVGRASTDTQYF.

This clone showed up just once. The V and J genes are TRBV7-9 and TRBJ2-5, with 9 bases fitting TRBD2. After removal of 8 bases from V and 1 base from J, the junction contained 11 bases not matched to a gene. CDR1 is SEHNR and CDR2 is FQNEAQ in the germline V gene (reference sequence). This CDR3 spans 16 amino acids. CDR3 DNA sequence: TGTGCCAGCGCCGTTTCCGGGACTAGCTTCCAAGAGACCCAGTACTTC. Protein sequence: CASAVSGTSFQETQYF.

This clone was seen just once. This chain uses TRBV6-2 or TRBV6-3 with TRBJ2-7; TRBD1 matches 9 bases. Trimming took 6 bases from V and 5 from J; bases not matched to a gene: 8. The CDR3 sequence is 14 residues long. Germline CDR1 is MNHEY and CDR2 is SVGEGT. The CDR3 DNA reads TGTGCCAGCAGCTATGGGACAGGGTGGGACGAGCAGTACTTC. Translated: CASSYGTGWDEQYF.

V usage is TRBV14 and J usage is TRBJ2-1; TRBD2 matches 12 bases. V lost 1 base and J lost 8; bases outside the gene matches: 9. Germline assignment: CDR1 SGHDN and CDR2 FVKESK. The CDR3 runs to 17 residues. This CDR3 is CASSQVSRLAGEHEQFF. In DNA form, the CDR3 reads TGTGCCAGCAGCCAAGTTTCTCGACTAGCGGGAGAGCATGAGCAGTTCTTC.

The gene calls are TRBV18 and TRBJ1-5; the D gene is possibly TRBD1 (5 bases). CDR1 is KGHSH, CDR2 LQKENI, per germline. The CDR3 sequence is 17 residues long. Deletions cut 3 bases from V and 3 bases from J, with 18 bases between. In DNA form, the CDR3 reads TGTGCCAGCTCACCCTACAAAATAACAGGCTCCAATCAGCCCCAGCATTTT. Amino acids: CASSPYKITGSNQPQHF. The variable domain in full, with the rest retrieved from reference TRBV18 and TRBJ1-5, is NAGVMQNPRHLVRRRGQEARLRCSPMKGHSHVYWYRQLPEEGLKFMVYLQKENIIDESGMPKERFSAEFPKEGPSILRIQQVVRGDSAAYFCASSPYKITGSNQPQHFGDGTRLSIL.

The genes are TRBV5-6 and TRBJ2-7; D may be TRBD1 (5 bases). Germline values: CDR1 SGHDT, CDR2 YYEEEE. This CDR3 spans 13 amino acids. The V and J ends lost 1 base and 5 bases respectively, with 10 bases between them. The CDR3 sequence is CASSLSRADEQYF. The CDR3, as DNA: TGTGCCAGCAGCTTGTCCAGGGCCGACGAGCAGTACTTC.

The CDR3 reads CASSVEGLAYNEQFF. CDR3 in DNA: TGTGCCAGCAGCGTAGAAGGACTAGCCTACAATGAGCAGTTCTTC. The V call is TRBV9, the J call TRBJ2-1; 7 bases match TRBD2. Unmatched junction bases numbered 2, after V lost 0 bases and J lost 2 bases. CDR1 is SGDLS, CDR2 YYNGEE, per germline. The CDR3 spans 15 residues.

J is TRBJ1-3 and V is TRBV18; 8 nucleotides align to TRBD1. V was pared by 5 bases and J by 0 bases, with 3 bases of the junction left unmatched. CDR3 length equals 15 residues. CDR1 is KGHSH and CDR2 is LQKENI in the germline V gene. This CDR3 reads CASSADRGSGNTIYF. DNA for the CDR3: TGTGCCAGCTCAGCTGACAGGGGCTCTGGAAACACCATATATTTT.

The rearrangement joins TRBV21-1 to TRBJ2-7; TRBD1 is the table's D call and was not checked against the DNA. TRBV21-1 is designated a pseudogene. The CDR3 has 11 residues. CDR3 in amino acids: CASPQIYEQYF. The DNA for the CDR3 is TGTGCCAGCCCACAGATTTACGAGCAGTACTTC.

This chain connects TRBV19 to TRBJ1-4; TRBD1 might be the D (6 bases). V gave up 10 bases and J gave up 0 bases, with 18 bases separating them. CDR1 is LNHDA and CDR2 is SQIVND in the germline V gene (reference sequence). This CDR3 has 16 amino acids. CDR3 in DNA: TGTGCCACCCGGAGGTGGGGGCAAGCAACTAATGAAAAACTGTTTTTT. This encodes CATRRWGQATNEKLFF.

The chain combines TRBV4-3 with TRBJ1-1; D is unresolved. The CDR3 runs 14 residues. Between the trimmed V and J ends, which lost 1 base and 11 bases, there was a span of 17 bases. Germline V CDR1 and CDR2: LGHNA, YSLEER. CDR3 protein: CASSQGRRIGRAFF. The CDR3 DNA reads as TGCGCCAGCAGCCAAGGGAGAAGGATCGGAAGGGCTTTCTTT.

This rearrangement joins TRBV18 to TRBJ2-3; D is ambiguous. The CDR3 spans 14 residues. Germline-derived CDR1 and CDR2 are KGHSH and LQKENI. V lost 6 bases, J lost 1 base, and 11 bases lay in between. In DNA, the CDR3 is TGTGCCAGCTCCTTAACGGGTGGCACAGATACGCAGTATTTT. Translating it yields CASSLTGGTDTQYF.

The chain joins TRBV3-1 (or the pseudogene TRBV3-2) to TRBJ2-4, with 8 bases aligning to TRBD2. V was pared by 6 bases and J by 8 bases, with 9 bases of the junction left unmatched. Germline CDR1 LGHDT, CDR2 YNNKEL (reference sequence). This CDR3 has 14 amino acids. The CDR3 is CASSPRTSMDIQYF. DNA of the CDR3: TGTGCCAGCAGTCCGAGGACTAGCATGGACATTCAGTACTTC.

This chain links TRBV14 with TRBJ2-1; TRBD2 might be the D (6 bases). V gave up 3 bases and J gave up 9 bases, with 6 bases separating them. The CDR3 loop spans 11 amino acids. Germline-derived CDR1 and CDR2 are SGHDN and FVKESK. The CDR3 is CASSQGGEQFF. The CDR3 DNA sequence: TGTGCCAGCAGCCAGGGGGGTGAGCAGTTCTTC.